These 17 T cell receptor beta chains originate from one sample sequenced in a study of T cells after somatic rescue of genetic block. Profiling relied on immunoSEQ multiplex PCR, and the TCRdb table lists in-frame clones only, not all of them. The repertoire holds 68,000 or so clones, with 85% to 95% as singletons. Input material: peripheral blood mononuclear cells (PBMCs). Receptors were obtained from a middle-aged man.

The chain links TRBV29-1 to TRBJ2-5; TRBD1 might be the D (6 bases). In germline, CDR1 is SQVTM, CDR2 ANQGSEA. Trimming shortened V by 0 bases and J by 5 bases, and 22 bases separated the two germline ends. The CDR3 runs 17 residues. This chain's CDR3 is CSVEDLLPDRPQETQYF. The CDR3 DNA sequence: TGCAGCGTTGAAGATCTGTTGCCGGACAGACCGCAGGAGACCCAGTACTTC.

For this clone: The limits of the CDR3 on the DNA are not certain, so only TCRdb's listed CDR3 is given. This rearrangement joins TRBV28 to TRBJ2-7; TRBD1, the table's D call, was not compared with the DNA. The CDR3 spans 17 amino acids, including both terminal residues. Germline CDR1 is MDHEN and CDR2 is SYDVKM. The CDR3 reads CASSSSSGSVTGYEQYF.

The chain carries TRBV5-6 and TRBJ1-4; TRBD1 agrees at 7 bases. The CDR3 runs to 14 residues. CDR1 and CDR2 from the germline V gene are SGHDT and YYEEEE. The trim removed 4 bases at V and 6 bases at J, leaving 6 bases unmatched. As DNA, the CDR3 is TGTGCCAGCAGCCCGACAGGGATCGATGAAAAACTGTTTTTT. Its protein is CASSPTGIDEKLFF.

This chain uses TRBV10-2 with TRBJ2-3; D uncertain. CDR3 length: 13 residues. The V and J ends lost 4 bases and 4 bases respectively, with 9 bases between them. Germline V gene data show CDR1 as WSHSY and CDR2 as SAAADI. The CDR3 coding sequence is TGCGCCAGCAGTGGGCCGGGCCCAGATACGCAGTATTTT. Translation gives CASSGPGPDTQYF.

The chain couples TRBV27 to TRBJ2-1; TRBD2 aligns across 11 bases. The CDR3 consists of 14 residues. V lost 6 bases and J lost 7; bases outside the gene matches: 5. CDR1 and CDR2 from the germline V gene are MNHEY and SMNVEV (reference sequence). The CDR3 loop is CASRQGLAVNEQFF. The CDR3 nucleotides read TGTGCCAGCAGGCAGGGACTAGCGGTTAATGAGCAGTTCTTC.

In DNA form, the CDR3 reads TGTGCCAGCTCACCACCGAGCGCCATCAGAGGCCAGTACTTC. This encodes CASSPPSAIRGQYF. The chain has TRBV18 and TRBJ2-5; D unclear. The germline gives CDR1 KGHSH, CDR2 LQKENI. The CDR3 has 14 amino acids. The germline V and J ends were trimmed by 0 bases and 10 bases, with 15 bases remaining between them.

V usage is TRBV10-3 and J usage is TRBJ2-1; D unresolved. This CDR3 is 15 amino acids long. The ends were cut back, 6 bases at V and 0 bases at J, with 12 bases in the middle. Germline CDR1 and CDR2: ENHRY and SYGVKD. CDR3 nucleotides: TGTGCCATCAGAAGTTCCCCAAGCTCCTACAATGAGCAGTTCTTC. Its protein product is CAIRSSPSSYNEQFF.

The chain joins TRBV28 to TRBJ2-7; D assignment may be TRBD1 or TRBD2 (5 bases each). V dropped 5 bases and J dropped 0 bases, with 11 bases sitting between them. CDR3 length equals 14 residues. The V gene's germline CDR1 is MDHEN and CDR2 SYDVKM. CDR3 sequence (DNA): TGTGCCAGCAGTCTAGGGGAGAGCTCCTACGAGCAGTACTTC. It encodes CASSLGESSYEQYF. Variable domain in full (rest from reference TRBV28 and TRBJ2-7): DVKVTQSSRYLVKRTGEKVFLECVQDMDHENMFWYRQDPGLGLRLIYFSYDVKMKEKGDIPEGYSVSREKKERFSLILESASTNQTSMYLCASSLGESSYEQYFGPGTRLTVT.

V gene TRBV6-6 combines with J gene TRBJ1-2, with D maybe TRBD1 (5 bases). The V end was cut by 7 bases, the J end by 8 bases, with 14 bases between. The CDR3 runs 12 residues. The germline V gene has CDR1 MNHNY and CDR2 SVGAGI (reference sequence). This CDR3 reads CASTRQQDGYTF. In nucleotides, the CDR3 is TGTGCCAGCACCAGACAACAGGACGGCTACACCTTC.

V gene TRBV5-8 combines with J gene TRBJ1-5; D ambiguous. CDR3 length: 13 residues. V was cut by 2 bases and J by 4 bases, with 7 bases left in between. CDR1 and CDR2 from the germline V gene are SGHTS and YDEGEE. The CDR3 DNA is TGTGCCAGCAGCTTCCATCCGAATCAGCCCCAGCATTTT. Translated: CASSFHPNQPQHF.

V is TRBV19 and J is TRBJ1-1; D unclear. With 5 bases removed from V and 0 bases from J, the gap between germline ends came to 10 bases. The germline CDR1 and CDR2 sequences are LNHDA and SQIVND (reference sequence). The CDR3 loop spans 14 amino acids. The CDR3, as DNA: TGTGCCAGTAGTCCCGGACGGGTGAACACTGAAGCTTTCTTT. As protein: CASSPGRVNTEAFF.

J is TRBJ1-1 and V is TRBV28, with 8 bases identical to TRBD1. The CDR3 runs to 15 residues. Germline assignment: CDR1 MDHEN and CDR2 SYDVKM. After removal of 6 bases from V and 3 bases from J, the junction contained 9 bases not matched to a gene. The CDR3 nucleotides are TGTGCCAGCAGCCCGACAGGGGAGGGACACACTGAAGCTTTCTTT. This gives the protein CASSPTGEGHTEAFF.

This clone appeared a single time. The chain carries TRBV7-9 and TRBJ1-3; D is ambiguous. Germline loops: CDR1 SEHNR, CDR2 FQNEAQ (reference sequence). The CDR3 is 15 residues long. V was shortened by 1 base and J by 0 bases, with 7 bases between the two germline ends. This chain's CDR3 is CASSLDSHSGNTIYF. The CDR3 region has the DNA TGTGCCAGCAGCTTAGACAGCCACTCTGGAAACACCATATATTTT. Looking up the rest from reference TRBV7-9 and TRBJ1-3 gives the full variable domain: DTGVSQNPRHKITKRGQNVTFRCDPISEHNRLYWYRQTLGQGPEFLTYFQNEAQLEKSRLLSDRFSAERPKGSFSTLEIQRTEQGDSAMYLCASSLDSHSGNTIYFGEGSWLTVV.

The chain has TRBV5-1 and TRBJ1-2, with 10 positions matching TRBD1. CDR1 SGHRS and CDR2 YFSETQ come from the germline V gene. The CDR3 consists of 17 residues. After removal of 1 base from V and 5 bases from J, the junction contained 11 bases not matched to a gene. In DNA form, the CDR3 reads TGCGCCAGCAGCTTGAGTCCCCCGGACAGGGGGGTATATGGCTACACCTTC. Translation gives CASSLSPPDRGVYGYTF.

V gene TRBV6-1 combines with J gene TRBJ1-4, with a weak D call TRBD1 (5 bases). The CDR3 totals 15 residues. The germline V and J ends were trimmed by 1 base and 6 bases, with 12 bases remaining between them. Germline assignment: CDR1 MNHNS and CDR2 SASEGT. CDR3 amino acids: CASSEGYRLDEKLFF. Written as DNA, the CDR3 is TGTGCCAGCAGTGAAGGGTACAGGTTGGATGAAAAACTGTTTTTT.

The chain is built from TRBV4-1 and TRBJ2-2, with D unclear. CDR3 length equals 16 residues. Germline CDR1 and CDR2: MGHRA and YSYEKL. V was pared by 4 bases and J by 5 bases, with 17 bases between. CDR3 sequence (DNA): TGCGCCAGCAGCCTTCCCCGTGGGTCGACGACCGGGGAGCTGTTTTTT. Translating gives CASSLPRGSTTGELFF.

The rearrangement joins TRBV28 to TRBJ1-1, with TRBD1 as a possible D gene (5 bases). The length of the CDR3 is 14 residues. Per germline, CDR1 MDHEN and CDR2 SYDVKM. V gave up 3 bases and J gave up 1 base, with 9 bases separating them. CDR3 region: CASSLGQGNTEAFF. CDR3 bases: TGTGCCAGCAGTTTGGGGCAGGGGAACACTGAAGCTTTCTTT.